This entry is about one TCR beta chain. Its antigen is currently unknown. The sample belongs to a study of graft-versus-host responses after intestinal transplantation. Background on the study: Multivisceral, liver-intestinal, or isolated intestinal transplants were given to recipients. Recipients across the board were started on anti-thymocyte globulin induction, then kept on tacrolimus and steroids for around three years.

Assay: immunoSEQ multiplex PCR; the TCRdb copy retains only in-frame clones and omits some. The table records tens of thousands of clones, 85% to 95% of them present only once. From germline, CDR1 is MNHEY and CDR2 SVGAGI. This CDR3 is 15 amino acids long. J gave up 7 bases and V 6 bases, and 9 bases lay outside the gene matches. Overall study results and limits: Among recipient marrow samples, GvH clones were found; some appeared first in ileum or blood. Patients who carried graft-donor T cell macrochimerism also had high graft-versus-host to host-versus-graft clonal ratios in their allografts.

The chain has TRBV6-5 and TRBJ1-4, with 9 bases matching TRBD1. The sequence derives from a human donor who received an intestinal transplant. Sample: unstimulated CD8+ T cells sorted from spleen or lymph node cells, taken before intestinal transplant. The CDR3 DNA sequence: TGTGCCAGCAGCAATTCCGGGACAGGGCCTGAAAAACTGTTTTTT. This sequence encodes CASSNSGTGPEKLFF.